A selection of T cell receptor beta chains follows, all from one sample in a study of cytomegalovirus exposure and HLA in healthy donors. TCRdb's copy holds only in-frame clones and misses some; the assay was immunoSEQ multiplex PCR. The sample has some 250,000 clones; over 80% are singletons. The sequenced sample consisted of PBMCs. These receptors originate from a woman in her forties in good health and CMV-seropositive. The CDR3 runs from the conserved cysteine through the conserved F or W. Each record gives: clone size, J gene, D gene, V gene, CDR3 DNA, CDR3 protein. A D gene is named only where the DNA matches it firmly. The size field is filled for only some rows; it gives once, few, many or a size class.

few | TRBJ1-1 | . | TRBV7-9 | TGTTCCAGCAGCTTAGAGGGGGGGGACACTGAAGCTTTCTTT | CSSSLEGGDTEAFF
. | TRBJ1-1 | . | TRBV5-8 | TGTGCCAGCAGCCGTAGATTTAACACTGAAGCTTTCTTT | CASSRRFNTEAFF
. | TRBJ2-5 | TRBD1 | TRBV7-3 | TGTGCCAGCAGCTTAGGGGCAGGGGGATTTGAGACCCAGTACTTC | CASSLGAGGFETQYF
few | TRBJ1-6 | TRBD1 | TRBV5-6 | TGTGCCAGCAGCTACGGACAGGGCTCCTATAATTCACCCCTCCACTTT | CASSYGQGSYNSPLHF
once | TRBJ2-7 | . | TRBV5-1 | TGCGCCAGCAGCTGGGGGGACAGATCCTACGAGCAGTACTTC | CASSWGDRSYEQYF
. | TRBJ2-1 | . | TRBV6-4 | TGTGCCAGCAGTTCCGGGGGGCTACCCTACAATGAGCAGTTCTTC | CASSSGGLPYNEQFF
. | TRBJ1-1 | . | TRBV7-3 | TGTGCCAGCAGCTTACAGACAGACACTGAAGCTTTCTTT | CASSLQTDTEAFF
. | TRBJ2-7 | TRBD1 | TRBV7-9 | TGTGCCAGCAGACCACTCCGGGACAGTTACTACGAGCAGTACTTC | CASRPLRDSYYEQYF
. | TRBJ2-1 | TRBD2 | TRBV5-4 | TGTGCCAGCACTCTTCGGGGGGGACGAACAGAGCAGTTCTTC | CASTLRGGRTEQFF
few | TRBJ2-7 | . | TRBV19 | TGTGCCAGTAGAAGCCGGGAACACCTTCTTTACGAGCAGTACTTC | CASRSREHLLYEQYF
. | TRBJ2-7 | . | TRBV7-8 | TGTGCCAGCAGCTGGGGCGGGGAAGTCAACGAGCAGTACTTC | CASSWGGEVNEQYF
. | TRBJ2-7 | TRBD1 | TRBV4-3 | TGCGCCAGCAGCCAAGTTACCGAAGGGGGACAGGGTTTAAACGAGCAGTACTTC | CASSQVTEGGQGLNEQYF
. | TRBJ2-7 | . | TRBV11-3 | TGTGCCAGCAGCTGGGACACCCTGTCCTACGAGCAGTACTTC | CASSWDTLSYEQYF
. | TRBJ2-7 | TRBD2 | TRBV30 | TGTGCCTGGAGCCAATTGGCGGGAGGGATCGGCGAGCAGTACTTC | CAWSQLAGGIGEQYF
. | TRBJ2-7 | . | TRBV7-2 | TGTGCCAGCAGCTTAGTGCGGACTTACGAGCAGTACTTC | CASSLVRTYEQYF
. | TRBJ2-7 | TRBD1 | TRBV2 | TGTGCCAGCAGGAGACAGGGCCACGAGCAGTACTTC | CASRRQGHEQYF
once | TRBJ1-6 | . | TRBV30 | TGTGCCTGGGGGAGAAGGGATAATTCACCCCTCCACTTT | CAWGRRDNSPLHF
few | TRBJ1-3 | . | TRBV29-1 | TGCAGCGTTGCAAAAACGCGAGATGCTGGAAACACCATATATTTT | CSVAKTRDAGNTIYF
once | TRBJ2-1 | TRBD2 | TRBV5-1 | TGCGCCAGCAGCTTGGATACAGCGGGAGGAGAGCAGTTCTTC | CASSLDTAGGEQFF
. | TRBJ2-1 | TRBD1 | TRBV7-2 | TGTGCCAGCAGTTCATTGGGACAGGGCAATGAGCAGTTCTTC | CASSSLGQGNEQFF
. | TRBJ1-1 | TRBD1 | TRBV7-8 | TGTGCCAGCAGTTTGGGGACAGAGAACACTGAAGCTTTCTTT | CASSLGTENTEAFF
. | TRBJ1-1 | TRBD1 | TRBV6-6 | TGTGCCAGCAGCATAACAGGGGGCATGAACACTGAAGCTTTCTTT | CASSITGGMNTEAFF